This T cell receptor beta chain appears in the sequencing data of a study of tumor and adjacent non-tumor tissue in lung cancer. At the level of the study: Samples averaged roughly 4.2 million productive TCRbeta reads each. Study-wide results and limits: Tumor TCR diversity, when higher, was linked to shorter survival. Tumor tissue had significantly higher TCR diversity than normal lung. In normal lung, the top 100 clones were significantly more dominant than in tumor.

RNA was extracted from bulk tissue without any cell sorting. The library came from three nested PCR rounds adapted from ARM-PCR protocols. TCRdb redid the calling of the multiplex PCR reads with MiXCR, one entry per CDR3 protein. The repertoire consists of 77,000 or so distinct CDR3 sequences, with over 70% occurring once and the leading ten covering 10% to 15%. A word on this clonotype: No antigen is known for it. This CDR3 is missing its conserved last phenylalanine or tryptophan, likely due to a read error.

CDR1 and CDR2 from the germline V gene are MNHNY and SVGAGI (reference sequence). The CDR3 has 16 residues. This TCR derives from a woman aged 50 to 65 with non-small cell lung cancer. Sequenced sample: lung tumor tissue. This chain links TRBV6-6 with TRBJ2-6, with 7 bases lining up with TRBD1. The CDR3 DNA reads as TGTGCCAGCAGTACCCTAGACAGGGCTGGGGCGAACGTCCTGACTTCC. Encoded protein: CASSTLDRAGANVLTS.